These 7 T cell receptor beta chains were sequenced from one sample in a study of T cell responses to AZD1222 COVID-19 vaccine. Here immunoSEQ multiplex PCR was the method, and the copy in TCRdb shows in-frame clones only, minus some. Of over 150,000 clones listed, over 80% are singletons. Here the sequenced sample was peripheral blood, taken on day 0 of AZD1222 vaccination. These TCRs come from an adult in good health.

This chain joins TRBV6-5 and TRBJ2-3; 9 bases map to TRBD2. Germline CDR1 and CDR2: MNHEY and SVGAGI. Trimming at V came to 0 bases and at J to 4 bases, leaving 2 bases not matched to a gene. This CDR3 has 15 residues. Written as DNA, the CDR3 is TGTGCCAGCAGTTACTCTGCGGGGGGGCCAGATACGCAGTATTTT. Translated: CASSYSAGGPDTQYF.

The genes are TRBV4-3 and TRBJ2-2; 8 positions match TRBD1. The CDR3 covers 12 residues. V was pared by 6 bases and J by 7 bases, with 1 base of the junction left unmatched. Germline CDR1 LGHNA, CDR2 YSLEER. This CDR3 reads CASRDRVGELFF. In DNA, the CDR3 is TGCGCCAGCAGGGACAGGGTCGGGGAGCTGTTTTTT.

The genes are TRBV11-2 and TRBJ2-1; 7 nucleotides line up with TRBD1. With V trimmed by 10 bases and J by 7 bases, 13 bases remained unmatched. The CDR3 contains 14 residues. Germline V lookup: CDR1 SGHAT, CDR2 FQNNGV. The CDR3 loop is CATTPGQSTNEQFF. The CDR3 DNA sequence: TGTGCCACTACGCCGGGACAGTCTACGAATGAGCAGTTCTTC.

The V call is TRBV10-3, the J call TRBJ1-1, with unresolved D. The CDR3 covers 16 residues. Germline V gene data show CDR1 as ENHRY and CDR2 as SYGVKD. With 2 bases removed from V and 1 base from J, the gap between germline ends came to 14 bases. In DNA, the CDR3 is TGTGCCATCAGTGAGGTACCAGATTTGGGGAACACTGAAGCTTTCTTT. It encodes CAISEVPDLGNTEAFF.

This clone was recorded once. The chain uses TRBV7-8 and TRBJ2-7; D is possibly TRBD2 (5 bases). Germline V gives CDR1 SGHVS, CDR2 FQNEAQ. The CDR3 is 15 residues long. V dropped 2 bases and J dropped 1 base, with 12 bases sitting between them. CDR3 region: CASSLYEGRSYEQYV. The DNA of the CDR3 is TGTGCCAGCAGCTTATACGAGGGCCGTTCCTACGAGCAGTACGTC.

The rearrangement joins TRBV6-6 to TRBJ1-5, with D uncertain. This CDR3 region has 14 residues. Germline V gives CDR1 MNHNY, CDR2 SVGAGI (reference sequence). The V and J ends lost 4 bases and 2 bases respectively, with 9 bases between them. For the CDR3, the DNA is TGTGCCAGCAGTTCCCTCCGGGGCAATCAGCCCCAGCATTTT. Translated, it gives CASSSLRGNQPQHF.

This chain joins TRBV2 and TRBJ1-3, with D possibly matching TRBD1 (6 bases). Germline assignment: CDR1 SNHLY and CDR2 FYNNEI. Trimming left V 1 base short and J 0 bases short, with 10 bases between. The CDR3 contains 16 residues. In DNA, the CDR3 is TGTGCCAGCAGTGAAGGGCAGGGGAACTCTGGAAACACCATATATTTT. Protein sequence: CASSEGQGNSGNTIYF. The complete variable domain, with remaining parts taken from reference TRBV2 and TRBJ1-3, reads EPEVTQTPSHQVTQMGQEVILRCVPISNHLYFYWYRQILGQKVEFLVSFYNNEISEKSEIFDDQFSVERPDGSNFTLKIRSTKLEDSAMYFCASSEGQGNSGNTIYFGEGSWLTVV.